This is a list of T cell receptor beta chains from one sample in a study of blood T cells in healthy people across ages. TCRdb analysed the 5' RACE reads with MiXCR anew, one entry per CDR3 protein. The sample includes fewer than 2,000,000 distinct CDR3 sequences, approximately 39% of them seen just once. The specimen sequenced was blood. The receptors here all came from a human donor in good health. The CDR3 runs from the conserved cysteine through the conserved F or W. Fields, in order: D gene, J gene, V gene, CDR3 protein. D genes are given only for firm matches.

- - TRBV11-2 CASSLGWNSPVHEQYF
TRBD1 TRBJ1-2 TRBV5-8 CASSLVGDRGSGYTF
TRBD1 TRBJ1-1 TRBV24-1 CATRPRARDRESDTEAFF
- TRBJ2-5 TRBV6-6 CASSYPMGETQYF
- TRBJ1-5 TRBV20-1 CSAREGETSNQPQHF
- TRBJ2-1 TRBV4-2 CASSQERGSSYNEQFF
- TRBJ1-2 TRBV7-2 CASSAPGPKGYGYTF
TRBD1 TRBJ2-3 TRBV5-1 CASSGSTGGTDTQYF
TRBD2 TRBJ2-5 TRBV20-1 CSAPVPGTIETQYF
TRBD1 TRBJ2-1 TRBV15 CATSREGQGDNEQFF
- TRBJ2-6 TRBV20-1 CSAPDSNSGANVLTF
- TRBJ1-1 TRBV6-6 CASWMSEAFF
TRBD2 TRBJ2-5 TRBV20-1 CSARLTPWTSGGDLGAETQYF
TRBD1 TRBJ1-2 TRBV10-3 CASRPRQGVYTF
- TRBJ1-1 TRBV4-1 CASSEQGSLRAFF
- TRBJ2-1 TRBV5-1 CASSLVGTVSSYNEQFF
TRBD1 TRBJ2-1 TRBV9 CASSVEQGSHEQFF
- TRBJ1-1 TRBV10-3 CAISDPSGTEPPPHTEAFF
TRBD2 TRBJ2-7 TRBV27 CASSPQVPGLAVYEQYF
TRBD1 - TRBV5-5 CASTVTGGGETQYF
- TRBJ2-5 TRBV5-1 CAGSLGSGVETQYF
TRBD1 TRBJ2-1 TRBV7-8 CASNHRGPNNEQFF
- TRBJ1-2 TRBV4-1 CASSQAAGDYGYTF
- TRBJ2-3 TRBV5-1 CASSLDAPRDTQYF
TRBD1 TRBJ1-5 TRBV12-3/TRBV12-4 CASSRDRGTNRPQHF
TRBD2 TRBJ2-1 TRBV29-1 CSVEAGAYNEQFF
- TRBJ2-7 TRBV20-1 CSAEGQRGYEQYF